The rows below give T cell receptor beta chains drawn from one sample of a study of blood T cell repertoires in COVID-19. The protocol was immunoSEQ multiplex PCR, while the TCRdb copy is restricted to in-frame clones and leaves out a portion. The profile shows under 200,000 clones, less than 85% of them singletons. Sequencing input: peripheral blood. These receptors were collected from a woman in her sixties or seventies with COVID-19, enrolled during active disease. Both conserved end residues are part of each CDR3. D genes are given only for firm matches. Clone size is stated in some rows and not others, as once, few, many or a class when expanded.

J gene	D gene	V gene	clone size	CDR3 DNA	CDR3 protein
TRBJ2-1	.	TRBV29-1	.	TGCAGCGTTCAGGCTGGAAATGAGCAGTTCTTC	CSVQAGNEQFF
TRBJ2-5	TRBD2	TRBV27	.	TGTGCCAGCAGTTTCGCGGGAGGAGGTCAGGAGACCCAGTACTTC	CASSFAGGGQETQYF
TRBJ2-3	TRBD2	TRBV15	.	TGTGCCACCAGCAGATTGACTAGCGGGAGTACAGATACGCAGTATTTT	CATSRLTSGSTDTQYF
TRBJ2-1	TRBD2	TRBV7-3	.	TGTGCCAGCAGCTTACTGAGTAGGGGAAGCGGGGTTCCCTACAATGAGCAGTTCTTC	CASSLLSRGSGVPYNEQFF
TRBJ2-1	.	TRBV29-1	.	TGCAGCGTTGATTCCGGGAGTAGGAATGAGCAGTTCTTC	CSVDSGSRNEQFF
TRBJ1-4	.	TRBV7-9	many	TGTGCCAGCACCCCTTCGGGGGAAGATGAAAAACTGTTTTTT	CASTPSGEDEKLFF
TRBJ2-1	TRBD2	TRBV24-1	.	TGTGCCACCAGTGACGCGGGACTAGCGGCTCTCAATGAGCAGTTCTTC	CATSDAGLAALNEQFF
TRBJ2-2	TRBD2	TRBV12-5	once	TGTGCTAGTGGTTTGCCACGTGGGACTAGCGGGAGGGAACCCGGGGAGCTGTTTTTT	CASGLPRGTSGREPGELFF
TRBJ1-1	.	TRBV3-1/TRBV3-2	once	TGTGCCAGCAGCCAAGGGAGACGACGAGAAGCTTTCTTT	CASSQGRRREAFF
TRBJ2-5	TRBD1	TRBV12-5	.	TGTGCTAGTGCCATAGACAGGGTGGAGACCCAGTACTTC	CASAIDRVETQYF
TRBJ1-6	TRBD1	TRBV15	.	TGTGCCACCGCAGGGGGTGGTTATAATTCACCCCTCCACTTT	CATAGGGYNSPLHF
TRBJ2-1	TRBD2	TRBV30	.	TGTGCCTGGACCCAAGGACTAGCGGCTTACAATGAGCAGTTCTTC	CAWTQGLAAYNEQFF
TRBJ2-2	.	TRBV4-3	.	TGCGCCAGCAGCCAAGGTCCCCTCACCGGGGAGCTGTTTTTT	CASSQGPLTGELFF
TRBJ2-6	TRBD1	TRBV2	.	TGTGCCAGCAGAGTACCGGGACAGGGAACTCCTGGGGCCAACGTCCTGACTTTC	CASRVPGQGTPGANVLTF
TRBJ2-1	.	TRBV7-2	.	TGTGCCAGCAAGGGGGGGGGCTCCTACAATGAGCAGTTCTTC	CASKGGGSYNEQFF
TRBJ2-1	TRBD1	TRBV2	.	TGTGCCATCCCATACCCGGGACATGGGCAGGGGGCGGATGAGCAGTTCTTC	CAIPYPGHGQGADEQFF
TRBJ2-1	TRBD1	TRBV20-1	.	TGCAGTGCTAGTAGGACAGGGGTTTCCTACAATGAGCAGTTCTTC	CSASRTGVSYNEQFF
TRBJ2-5	TRBD1	TRBV3-1/TRBV3-2	.	TGTGCCAGCAGCCAAGCGACTTCAGGGGGCCTTGGGCAAGAGACCCAGTACTTC	CASSQATSGGLGQETQYF
TRBJ2-7	TRBD2	TRBV7-2	many	TGTGCCAGCAGCCCGTCAGCAGTTAGCGGGTACGAGCAGTACTTC	CASSPSAVSGYEQYF
TRBJ2-5	.	TRBV28	.	TGTGCCAGCAGTGGGACACACGAAGAGACCCAGTACTTC	CASSGTHEETQYF
TRBJ2-7	.	TRBV6-1	.	TGTGCCAGCAGTGACATATTGGGCGGGCGAGGGTCCTACGAGCAGTACTTC	CASSDILGGRGSYEQYF
TRBJ2-3	.	TRBV20-1	.	TGCAGTGCTAGTAAAGGGGAAGGAGCAGATACGCAGTATTTT	CSASKGEGADTQYF
TRBJ2-7	TRBD1	TRBV6-5	few	TGTGCCAGCAGTACAGGGGATCGCTCCTACGAGCAGTACTTC	CASSTGDRSYEQYF
TRBJ2-2	.	TRBV20-1	.	TGCAGTGCTAGTGAACGTCCCGTCGGCGGGTCGAACACCGGGGAGCTGTTTTTT	CSASERPVGGSNTGELFF
TRBJ1-5	.	TRBV2	.	TGTGCCAGCTCCCCGGGAACACCAAATCAGCCCCAGCATTTT	CASSPGTPNQPQHF
TRBJ1-1	.	TRBV9	.	TGTGCCAGCAGCGTAGGGCGAGGGAGGGTTTCTGAAGCTTTCTTT	CASSVGRGRVSEAFF
TRBJ2-5	.	TRBV2	.	TGTGCCAGCATCGGTCGGGGGTTTTTGGAGACCCAGTACTTC	CASIGRGFLETQYF
TRBJ2-5	TRBD1	TRBV28	.	TGTGCCAGCAGTTCGCTCATCCTAAATCCGGGACAGGGGAAAGAGACCCAGTACTTC	CASSSLILNPGQGKETQYF
TRBJ1-6	.	TRBV28	.	TGTGCCAGCAGTTTATCGTTAGGGGATCCCTCACCCCTCCACTTT	CASSLSLGDPSPLHF
TRBJ2-3	.	TRBV6-6	.	TGTGCCAGCAGCACCCTAGTCAAAGGAGATACGCAGTATTTT	CASSTLVKGDTQYF
TRBJ2-2	TRBD1	TRBV11-3	.	TGTGCCAGCAGCCGGGGTTTGGGACAGGAACCGAACACCGGGGAGCTGTTTTTT	CASSRGLGQEPNTGELFF
TRBJ2-2	.	TRBV28	.	TGTGCCAGCAGACGACAGAGAAACAAGGCCGGGGAGCTGTTTTTT	CASRRQRNKAGELFF
TRBJ2-3	.	TRBV5-1	once	TGCGCCAGCAGCTTGGAGGGGAGCACAGATACGCAGTATTTT	CASSLEGSTDTQYF
TRBJ2-5	TRBD1	TRBV5-5	.	TGTGCCAGCAGCTTGGCTCCAGGGGGTAGGGAGACCCAGTACTTC	CASSLAPGGRETQYF
TRBJ1-3	.	TRBV7-2	.	TGTGCCAGCAGCTTAGAGGCAGGGGCTCTAGGTTTTGGAAACACCATATATTTT	CASSLEAGALGFGNTIYF
TRBJ1-1	.	TRBV28	.	TGTGCCAGCAGTAGCGGCGGCGGCACTGAAGCTTTCTTT	CASSSGGGTEAFF
TRBJ2-1	TRBD1	TRBV11-2	.	TGTGCCAGCACCGTGGACAGGGGGCAATACAATGAGCAGTTCTTC	CASTVDRGQYNEQFF
TRBJ2-7	.	TRBV15	few	TGTGCCACCAGCAGACTGGAAGGGCTAGCGTCCTTCTACGAGCAGTACTTC	CATSRLEGLASFYEQYF
TRBJ1-1	TRBD1	TRBV18	.	TGTGCCAGCTCACCAATGACAGGGTCACCGAACACTGAAGCTTTCTTT	CASSPMTGSPNTEAFF
TRBJ1-6	TRBD1	TRBV11-2	.	TGTGCCAGCAGCCATGACAGGGGGGCCTATAATTCACCCCTCCACTTT	CASSHDRGAYNSPLHF
TRBJ2-5	.	TRBV7-7	.	TGTGCTAGCAGCTTAGACAGGTCTGGGGAGACCCAGTACTTC	CASSLDRSGETQYF
TRBJ1-3	.	TRBV28	.	TGTGCCAGCAGTCCCCTTCGGGGGATTGGAAACACCATATATTTT	CASSPLRGIGNTIYF
TRBJ2-5	TRBD2	TRBV2	.	TGTGCCAGCAGTGTAGCTAGCGGGAGTCGAGAGACCCAGTACTTC	CASSVASGSRETQYF
TRBJ1-1	.	TRBV11-2	.	TGTGCCAGCAGCTTGAAACGCGCGAACACTGAAGCTTTCTTT	CASSLKRANTEAFF
TRBJ1-1	TRBD1	TRBV5-4	.	TGTGCCAGCAGCCCACCCGGGACAGGGGGCGGGAGGACTGAAGCTTTCTTT	CASSPPGTGGGRTEAFF
TRBJ1-4	TRBD1	TRBV4-3	.	TGCGCCAGCAGCCAGGGTCTACAGGGGGCGGGTGAAAAACTGTTTTTT	CASSQGLQGAGEKLFF
TRBJ1-3	.	TRBV10-3	few	TGTGCCATCAGTGATGGTAGCTCTGGAAACACCATATATTTT	CAISDGSSGNTIYF
TRBJ1-5	.	TRBV5-1	once	TGCGCCAGCAGCTCAGCGGGGGGGGAGGAGGAGCCCCAGCATTTT	CASSSAGGEEEPQHF
TRBJ1-3	.	TRBV3-1/TRBV3-2	few	TGTGCCAGCAGCCCCCGAGGGAGATCTGGAAACACCATATATTTT	CASSPRGRSGNTIYF
TRBJ2-2	TRBD1	TRBV6-1	.	TGTGCCAGCAGTGAACAGGGACAGGGGTTGACCGGGGAGCTGTTTTTT	CASSEQGQGLTGELFF
TRBJ1-4	.	TRBV30	.	TGTGCCTGGACCCCCCTACGGGGGGGGCGAGGAAAACTGTTTTTT	CAWTPLRGGRGKLFF
TRBJ2-7	.	TRBV7-2	.	TGTGCCAGCAGCTTAGTATGGGCAGGGGGGACCTACGAGCAGTACTTC	CASSLVWAGGTYEQYF
TRBJ2-1	TRBD2	TRBV7-8	.	TGTGCCAGCAGCTTCGGACTAGCGGGAGCCTACAATGAGCAGTTCTTC	CASSFGLAGAYNEQFF
TRBJ2-3	.	TRBV5-1	.	TGCGCCAGCAGCTTGGACAGGGTGACCACAGATACGCAGTATTTT	CASSLDRVTTDTQYF
TRBJ2-3	TRBD2	TRBV6-5	many	TGTGCCAGCAGTTACTCGGCGGGGGGGTTCACAGATACGCAGTATTTT	CASSYSAGGFTDTQYF